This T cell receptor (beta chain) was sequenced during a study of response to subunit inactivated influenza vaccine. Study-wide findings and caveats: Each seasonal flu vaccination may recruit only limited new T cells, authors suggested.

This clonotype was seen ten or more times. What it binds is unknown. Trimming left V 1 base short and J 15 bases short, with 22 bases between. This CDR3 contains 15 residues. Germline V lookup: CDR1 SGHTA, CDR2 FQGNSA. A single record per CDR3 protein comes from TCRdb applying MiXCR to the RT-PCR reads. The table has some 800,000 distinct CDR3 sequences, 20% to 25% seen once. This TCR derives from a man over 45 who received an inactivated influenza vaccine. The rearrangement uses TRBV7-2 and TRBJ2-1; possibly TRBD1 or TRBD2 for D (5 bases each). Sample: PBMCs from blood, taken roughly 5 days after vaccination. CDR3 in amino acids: CASSLGGPRLRSPFF. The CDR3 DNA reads TGTGCCAGCAGCTTAGGGGGACCAAGGCTTCGCAGCCCGTTCTTC.